A single sample is the source of the 22 T cell receptor beta chains below, sequenced in a study of control samples from healthy donors and cancer patients (dated by TCRdb to between 2020 and 2021). The library was generated by the immunoSEQ multiplex PCR assay. Held by TCRdb, this immuneACCESS table contains in-frame sequences only and omits some clones. Under half of the omission traces to an unresolved V gene where checked; the cause of the rest is unknown. The sample contains about 160,000 clones, approximately 90% of them found a single time. The ten top clones hold around 12% of the sample. Input material: blood. These receptors came from a man aged 25 to 40 in good health.

The rearrangement links TRBV24-1 to TRBJ2-1, with 13 bases matching TRBD2. The V gene end was trimmed by 3 bases and the J gene end by 4 bases; junction bases not matched to a gene: 5. The CDR3 spans 17 residues. Germline V gene data show CDR1 as KGHDR and CDR2 as SFDVKD. The CDR3 reads CATSDPGTSGKYNEQFF. In DNA form, the CDR3 reads TGTGCCACCAGTGATCCCGGGACTAGCGGGAAATACAATGAGCAGTTCTTC.

V usage is TRBV7-2 and J usage is TRBJ2-7, with D possibly being TRBD1 or TRBD2 (5 bases each). The V gene's germline CDR1 is SGHTA and CDR2 FQGNSA. Deletions cut 3 bases from V and 0 bases from J, with 15 bases between. This CDR3 is 16 amino acids long. The CDR3 DNA reads as TGTGCCAGCAGCTTTAAGGGCACGGGACCCTCCTACGAGCAGTACTTC. Translated: CASSFKGTGPSYEQYF.

The chain has TRBV5-1 and TRBJ1-6; 7 nucleotides agree with TRBD1. CDR1 is SGHRS and CDR2 is YFSETQ in the germline V gene. CDR3 length: 14 residues. Trimming at V came to 2 bases and at J to 8 bases, leaving 4 bases not matched to a gene. CDR3 sequence: CASSLRQGYSPLHF. The CDR3 DNA is TGCGCCAGCAGCTTAAGACAGGGCTATTCACCCCTCCACTTT. Filled out from reference TRBV5-1 and TRBJ1-6, the complete variable domain reads KAGVTQTPRYLIKTRGQQVTLSCSPISGHRSVSWYQQTPGQGLQFLFEYFSETQRNKGNFPGRFSGRQFSNSRSEMNVSTLELGDSALYLCASSLRQGYSPLHFGNGTRLTVT.

V is TRBV4-2 and J is TRBJ2-3; D is ambiguous. The CDR3 runs to 15 residues. Germline CDR1 is LGHNA and CDR2 is YNFKEQ. With 4 bases removed from V and 4 bases from J, the gap between germline ends came to 15 bases. The CDR3 sequence is CASSLGDQTSDTQYF. The DNA of the CDR3 is TGTGCCAGCAGCCTTGGTGATCAGACATCAGATACGCAGTATTTT.

This clone was found a few times. This chain connects TRBV10-3 to TRBJ2-5, with 8 bases matching TRBD2. CDR3 size: 16 residues. V was clipped by 6 bases and J by 7 bases; unmatched bases: 16. Per the germline V gene, CDR1 is ENHRY and CDR2 is SYGVKD. The CDR3, as DNA: TGTGCCATCAGAGTCGGAACTGCGGGAGGCATAGGGACCCAGTACTTC. Residues: CAIRVGTAGGIGTQYF.

This chain connects TRBV28 to TRBJ2-6, with no clear D. Germline CDR1 MDHEN, CDR2 SYDVKM. With 3 bases removed from V and 1 base from J, the gap between germline ends came to 7 bases. CDR3 length: 15 residues. Here the CDR3 reads CASSLVGSGANVLTF. The DNA of the CDR3 is TGTGCCAGCAGTTTGGTAGGTTCTGGGGCCAACGTCCTGACTTTC. Full variable domain (missing parts from reference TRBV28 and TRBJ2-6): DVKVTQSSRYLVKRTGEKVFLECVQDMDHENMFWYRQDPGLGLRLIYFSYDVKMKEKGDIPEGYSVSREKKERFSLILESASTNQTSMYLCASSLVGSGANVLTFGAGSRLTVL.

The chain joins TRBV12-5 to TRBJ1-1; a possible D gene is TRBD1 (6 bases). V lost 6 bases and J lost 1, with 18 bases in between. Per the germline V gene, CDR1 is LGHNT and CDR2 is FRNRAP. CDR3 size: 16 residues. CDR3 loop: CASGQDRDTQNTEAFF. As DNA, the CDR3 is TGTGCTAGTGGCCAAGACCGGGACACCCAGAACACTGAAGCTTTCTTT.

V and J are TRBV2 and TRBJ1-1, with 12 nucleotides matching TRBD1. Losses at the gene ends were 1 base for V and 7 bases for J; bases not matched to a gene: 4. Per the germline V gene, CDR1 is SNHLY and CDR2 is FYNNEI. The CDR3 contains 15 residues. The CDR3 nucleotides are TGTGCCAGCAGTGAAGGGGGACAGGGGGCGAGTGAAGCTTTCTTT. This gives the protein CASSEGGQGASEAFF. Supplemented by reference TRBV2 and TRBJ1-1, the full variable domain reads EPEVTQTPSHQVTQMGQEVILRCVPISNHLYFYWYRQILGQKVEFLVSFYNNEISEKSEIFDDQFSVERPDGSNFTLKIRSTKLEDSAMYFCASSEGGQGASEAFFGQGTRLTVV.

The chain uses TRBV27 and TRBJ1-5, with 7 bases lining up with TRBD1. The J segment lost 0 bases and the V segment lost 6 bases, leaving 17 bases of the junction unmatched. CDR3 length: 19 amino acids. CDR1 is MNHEY, CDR2 SMNVEV, per germline (reference sequence). The CDR3 sequence: CASRGSEGTATYSNQPQHF. DNA of the CDR3: TGTGCCAGCAGAGGTTCGGAGGGGACAGCCACCTATAGCAATCAGCCCCAGCATTTT.

The chain couples TRBV5-1 to TRBJ2-7, with 11 bases identical to TRBD2. CDR1 is SGHRS and CDR2 is YFSETQ in the germline V gene. V was pared by 6 bases and J by 1 base, with 3 bases of the junction left unmatched. The CDR3 spans 14 residues. The DNA for the CDR3 is TGCGCCAGCACCAGGACTAGCGGGTCCTACGAGCAGTACTTC. This encodes CASTRTSGSYEQYF.

This rearrangement joins TRBV6-5 to TRBJ1-2; D gene unclear. The length of the CDR3 is 15 residues. Per germline, CDR1 MNHEY and CDR2 SVGAGI. V lost 0 bases, J lost 4 bases, and 12 bases lay in between. CDR3 amino acids: CASSYSFSGPYGYTF. CDR3 in DNA: TGTGCCAGCAGTTACTCGTTCTCCGGACCCTATGGCTACACCTTC.

The J gene is TRBJ1-5, the V gene TRBV27; 7 positions match TRBD1. J lost 0 bases, V lost 5 bases, and 16 bases had no gene match. Germline V gives CDR1 MNHEY, CDR2 SMNVEV (reference sequence). The CDR3 has 19 residues. The CDR3 DNA is TGTGCCAGCAGTACTGGAACAGGGGCCGCTTCATATAGCAATCAGCCCCAGCATTTT. Encoded protein: CASSTGTGAASYSNQPQHF.

The CDR3, as DNA: TGTGCCTGGAGTGTGAACGGGAACACCGGGGAGCTGTTTTTT. This sequence encodes CAWSVNGNTGELFF. This chain uses TRBV30 with TRBJ2-2; no firm D call. With 0 bases removed from V and 1 base from J, the gap between germline ends came to 6 bases. Germline CDR1 is GTSNPN and CDR2 is SVGIG (reference sequence). The CDR3 runs to 14 residues. Filled out from reference TRBV30 and TRBJ2-2, the complete variable domain reads SQTIHQWPATLVQPVGSPLSLECTVEGTSNPNLYWYRQAAGRGLQLLFYSVGIGQISSEVPQNLSASRPQDRQFILSSKKLLLSDSGFYLCAWSVNGNTGELFFGEGSRLTVL.

The chain links TRBV7-6 to TRBJ2-1, with 7 bases identical to TRBD2. The CDR3 has 15 amino acids. Germline V lookup: CDR1 SGHVS, CDR2 FNYEAQ. The ends lost 3 bases at V and 6 bases at J; junction bases unmatched: 8. CDR3 in amino acids: CASSFGTTHSNEQFF. CDR3 nucleotide sequence: TGTGCCAGCAGCTTCGGGACTACCCACTCCAATGAGCAGTTCTTC.

About this clone: The CDR3 carries no conserved terminal phenylalanine or tryptophan, so it likely arises from a read error. Because the CDR3's place on the DNA is in doubt, the DNA is left out and the CDR3 is given as listed by TCRdb. The genes are TRBV7-9 and TRBJ1-2. CDR1 is SEHNR and CDR2 is FQNEAQ in the germline V gene (reference sequence). The CDR3 has 13 residues if both end residues are counted. CDR3: CASSLCLYLWLHL.

V usage is TRBV24-1 and J usage is TRBJ1-4; 9 bases line up with TRBD1. With 4 bases clipped from V and 6 bases from J, the junction kept 8 bases outside the gene matches. The CDR3 length is 16 residues. Germline V lookup: CDR1 KGHDR, CDR2 SFDVKD. The CDR3 nucleotides are TGTGCCACCAGTGACTCTACCGGGACAGGGTATGAAAAACTGTTTTTT. Residues: CATSDSTGTGYEKLFF.

V gene TRBV28 combines with J gene TRBJ1-5, with D possibly being TRBD1 (5 bases). In germline, CDR1 is MDHEN, CDR2 SYDVKM. CDR3 length: 15 amino acids. Between the trimmed V and J ends, which lost 6 bases and 5 bases, there was a span of 17 bases. CDR3 amino acids: CASSSLTGGDQPQHF. The CDR3 DNA follows: TGTGCCAGCAGCAGCCTGACGGGAGGGGATCAGCCCCAGCATTTT.

The chain employs TRBV7-9 and TRBJ2-7; 9 bases map to TRBD1. The CDR3 contains 14 residues. The V gene end was trimmed by 10 bases and the J gene end by 6 bases; junction bases not matched to a gene: 13. Germline assignment: CDR1 SEHNR and CDR2 FQNEAQ (reference sequence). The CDR3, as DNA: TGTGCCACTAGTCCCGGGACAGGGTTTGGCGAGCAGTACTTC. It translates to CATSPGTGFGEQYF. The full variable domain, its missing parts supplied by reference TRBV7-9 and TRBJ2-7, is DTGVSQNPRHKITKRGQNVTFRCDPISEHNRLYWYRQTLGQGPEFLTYFQNEAQLEKSRLLSDRFSAERPKGSFSTLEIQRTEQGDSAMYLCATSPGTGFGEQYFGPGTRLTVT.

This clone was seen just once. This CDR3 is also generated by other DNA sequences in the sample. The V and J genes are TRBV9 and TRBJ2-3; tentatively, D is TRBD1 (6 bases). The V and J ends lost 0 bases and 1 base respectively, with 12 bases between them. Per the germline V gene, CDR1 is SGDLS and CDR2 is YYNGEE. This CDR3 comprises 16 residues. The CDR3 loop is CASSVGGSGGTDTQYF. For the CDR3, the DNA is TGTGCCAGCAGCGTAGGGGGGTCAGGGGGCACAGATACGCAGTATTTT.

V usage is TRBV6-1 and J usage is TRBJ1-1; D remains unclear. CDR1 is MNHNS and CDR2 is SASEGT in the germline V gene. The CDR3 loop spans 14 amino acids. Between the trimmed V and J ends, which lost 1 base and 0 bases, there was a span of 6 bases. The CDR3 here is CASSEEWVNTEAFF. CDR3 sequence (DNA): TGTGCCAGCAGTGAAGAATGGGTGAACACTGAAGCTTTCTTT.

V is TRBV6-1 and J is TRBJ1-1; D gene ambiguous. With 3 bases removed from V and 1 base from J, the gap between germline ends came to 6 bases. This CDR3 has 13 amino acids. Germline V gives CDR1 MNHNS, CDR2 SASEGT. CDR3 DNA: TGTGCCAGCAGTGAGACATCGAACACTGAAGCTTTCTTT. Its protein product is CASSETSNTEAFF.

The DNA for the CDR3 is TGTGCCAGCAGCATCAGTCCCAGGGGAAAATACGAGCAGTACTTC. It codes for CASSISPRGKYEQYF. The V gene is TRBV7-9, the J gene TRBJ2-7; a weak D match, TRBD1 (6 bases). Germline CDR1 reads SEHNR; CDR2 reads FQNEAQ (reference sequence). This CDR3 contains 15 residues. V gave up 5 bases and J gave up 4 bases, with 18 bases separating them.